Below, one T cell receptor (beta chain) is given with its context. There is no known antigen for this receptor. Per-base quality was not reported, and no clone a single base away is much larger than it. The entry originates in a study of blood T cell repertoires in COVID-19 (dated by TCRdb to between 2020 and 2021). General notes on the study: Samples covering the acute and convalescent phases of COVID-19 were provided by collaborators in the United States, Italy and Spain. The prospective study material was composed of cDNA or gDNA derived from T cells, B-cell-depleted T cells, or PBMCs. Deeply sampled blood TCRbeta repertoires from subjects exposed to, actively infected with, or recovered from COVID-19 were included in the dataset. A freely available public database, intended as a resource for researchers studying the immune response to SARS-CoV-2, is where the repertoires were released. The samples were drawn from two sources: the first 160 participants of the ongoing ImmuneRACE study, and 1,254 subjects contributed by 6 global collaborators. Nearly every sample came with metadata listing a de-identified subject ID, COVID-19 status, age in years and sex. Where HLA class I and class II types were available, the types were taken from metadata supplied by the sample provider, not from assay-based typing.

Broad study findings and their caveats: How much clinical and demographic metadata was included differed by source and by participant, and the metadata was provided uncurated.

In Seattle, one collaborating source enrolled patients while the infection was active and tracked those patients longitudinally over the course of disease. Each collaborating institution followed its own protocols to collect whole blood in K2EDTA tubes. For TCRbeta analysis, collaborator samples were shipped as frozen whole blood, as isolated PBMCs, or as DNA extracted from either sample type. From its cysteine to its phenylalanine, the CDR3 spans 14 amino acids. Only CDR3 DNA is held: 42 bases, read in frame from base 1. V loses 5 bases at its end and J loses 5 bases; junction bases beyond the gene matches: 7. Based on the germline V gene (reference sequence), the CDR1 and CDR2 sequences are LGHDT and YNNKEL. TCRbeta CDR3 regions were amplified from genomic DNA by means of the immunoSEQ Assay, a bias-controlled multiplex PCR. The source study handled its data this way. The number of nucleated cells in each sample was estimated from the amplification of reference gene primers within the assay. Sequence reads were collapsed and filtered to measure the absolute abundance of every unique TCRbeta CDR3 rearrangement. For each sample, productive Simpson clonality was calculated by taking the square root of Simpson's diversity index across productive rearrangements. The table comes from immuneACCESS by way of TCRdb, which keeps in-frame sequences with V and J called. Part of the clones is missing from these tables; in studies checked, under half for an unresolved V gene and the rest for unknown reasons. V and J calls and clone size are copied from that table; D and trimming were computed from the DNA. The sample has under 250,000 clones on record, about nine tenths of them singletons. Jointly, the top ten make up around a tenth of the sample.

The sample was peripheral blood. The rearranged segments are TRBV3-1 (or the pseudogene TRBV3-2) and TRBJ2-5; TRBD2 lines up with 8 middle nucleotides. The sequence came from a man aged 45-60 years with COVID-19, enrolled during active disease. CDR3 sequence: CASSDGLAKETQYF. DNA sequence: TGTGCCAGCAGCGACGGACTAGCTAAGGAGACCCAGTACTTC.